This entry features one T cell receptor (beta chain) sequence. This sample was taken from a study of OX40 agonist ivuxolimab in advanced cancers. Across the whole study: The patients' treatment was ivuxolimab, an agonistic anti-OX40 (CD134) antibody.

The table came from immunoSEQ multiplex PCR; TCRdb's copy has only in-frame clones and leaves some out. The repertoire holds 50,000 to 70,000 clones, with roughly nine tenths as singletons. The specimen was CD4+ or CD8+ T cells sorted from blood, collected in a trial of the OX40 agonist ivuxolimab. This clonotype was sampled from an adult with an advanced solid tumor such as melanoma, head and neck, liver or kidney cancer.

The CDR3 sequence: CASSVEGGASPLHF. CDR3 coding DNA: TGTGCCAGCAGCGTAGAGGGGGGCGCCTCACCCCTCCACTTT. The chain joins TRBV9 to TRBJ1-6, with D maybe TRBD1 (6 bases). The CDR3 is 14 residues long. Trimming shortened V by 0 bases and J by 10 bases, and 11 bases separated the two germline ends. From germline, CDR1 is SGDLS and CDR2 YYNGEE.